A selection of T cell receptor beta chains follows, all from one sample in a study of cytomegalovirus exposure and HLA in healthy donors. Data came from immunoSEQ multiplex PCR; TCRdb stores just in-frame clones and leaves some out. This table holds about 160,000 clones, roughly 79% found once. Material: PBMCs. The source is a woman aged 45-65 years in good health and CMV-seronegative. CDR3s include the opening cysteine and the closing phenylalanine or tryptophan. Fields, in order: D gene, V gene, CDR3 length, J gene, clone size, CDR3 protein, CDR3 DNA. D genes are given only for firm matches. Clone size is stated in some rows and not others, as once, few, many or a class when expanded.

.,TRBV15,15,TRBJ2-7,.,CATSRALQGSYEQYF,TGTGCCACCAGCAGGGCTCTACAGGGCTCCTACGAGCAGTACTTC
.,TRBV28,14,TRBJ2-7,.,CASSLHSGSYEQYF,TGTGCCAGCAGTTTACATTCCGGGTCCTACGAGCAGTACTTC
.,TRBV5-1,13,TRBJ2-7,.,CASSTEGAYEQYF,TGCGCCAGCAGCACGGAAGGGGCCTACGAGCAGTACTTC
TRBD2,TRBV28,14,TRBJ2-5,.,CASSKAGGLETQYF,TGTGCCAGCAGCAAAGCGGGAGGTTTGGAGACCCAGTACTTC
.,TRBV30,15,TRBJ2-1,once,CAWRDHRSSYNEQFF,TGTGCCTGGAGAGACCACAGGTCTTCCTACAATGAGCAGTTCTTC
TRBD1,TRBV7-2,12,TRBJ2-5,.,CASSRQGGTQYF,TGTGCCAGCAGCAGACAGGGGGGGACCCAGTACTTC
.,TRBV6-5,14,TRBJ2-7,.,CASSYSGSGRVQYF,TGTGCCAGCAGTTACTCGGGTAGCGGAAGGGTGCAGTACTTC
.,TRBV4-1,14,TRBJ1-6,.,CASSPWTENSPLHF,TGCGCCAGCAGCCCCTGGACAGAAAATTCACCCCTCCACTTT
TRBD1,TRBV28,15,TRBJ1-4,.,CASSPQGARKEKLFF,TGTGCCAGCAGTCCACAGGGGGCGCGAAAGGAAAAACTGTTTTTT
.,TRBV9,16,TRBJ2-7,.,CASSVGLVPAPYEQYF,TGTGCCAGCAGCGTAGGACTAGTGCCAGCCCCCTACGAGCAGTACTTC
.,TRBV18,15,TRBJ2-7,.,CASSPRENSQGEQYF,TGTGCCAGCTCACCAAGGGAAAACAGTCAGGGCGAGCAGTACTTC
.,TRBV13,15,TRBJ2-7,.,CASSLGREVVSEQYF,TGTGCCAGCAGCTTAGGCAGGGAGGTAGTTTCAGAGCAGTACTTC
.,TRBV29-1,14,TRBJ1-1,.,CSPQPAGMNTEAFF,TGCAGCCCGCAACCGGCGGGGATGAACACTGAAGCTTTCTTT
.,TRBV6-1,17,TRBJ1-1,.,CASSDPKAGRRVTEAFF,TGTGCCAGCAGTGACCCCAAGGCGGGGCGCAGAGTTACTGAAGCTTTCTTT
.,TRBV19,15,TRBJ2-7,.,CASSPGGRTRHEQYF,TGTGCCAGTTCTCCTGGGGGCAGGACGCGCCACGAGCAGTACTTC
TRBD1,TRBV7-6,18,TRBJ2-3,.,CASSSPSDRDRGPDTQYF,TGTGCCAGCAGCTCCCCATCCGACCGGGACAGGGGCCCAGATACGCAGTATTTT
TRBD2,TRBV7-9,15,TRBJ2-3,.,CASSPHGGKTDTQYF,TGTGCCAGCAGCCCCCACGGGGGGAAGACAGATACGCAGTATTTT
.,TRBV7-9,12,TRBJ1-2,.,CASSLADYGYTF,TGTGCCAGCAGCTTGGCAGACTATGGCTACACCTTC
TRBD2,TRBV2,15,TRBJ2-2,few,CASSGPSGYTGELFF,TGTGCCAGCAGTGGGCCTAGCGGATACACCGGGGAGCTGTTTTTT
.,TRBV27,12,TRBJ2-7,few,CASSSQGSGQYF,TGTGCCAGCAGTTCACAGGGTTCGGGGCAGTACTTC
TRBD1,TRBV25-1,14,TRBJ1-2,.,CASSLPGTGAGYTF,TGTGCCAGCAGCCTACCCGGGACAGGGGCTGGCTACACCTTC
TRBD2,TRBV4-1,12,TRBJ2-3,.,CASSLLEGTKYF,TGCGCCAGCAGCCTACTAGAGGGGACTAAGTATTTT
.,TRBV7-4,11,TRBJ2-7,.,CASSRDARTYF,TGTGCCAGCAGTCGGGATGCCCGAACGTACTTC
TRBD1,TRBV5-1,15,TRBJ1-1,.,CASSWSTGGETEAFF,TGCGCCAGCAGCTGGTCTACAGGGGGCGAAACTGAAGCTTTCTTT
.,TRBV7-9,15,TRBJ2-3,once,CASSLLLAQTDTQYF,TGTGCCAGCAGCTTACTCCTAGCGCAGACAGATACGCAGTATTTT
TRBD2,TRBV9,15,TRBJ2-7,.,CATQTSGGLVYEQYF,TGTGCCACACAGACTAGCGGGGGTTTAGTCTACGAGCAGTACTTC
TRBD2,TRBV14,14,TRBJ2-3,once,CASSLAGGADTQYF,TGTGCCAGCAGCTTAGCGGGGGGCGCAGATACGCAGTATTTT
.,TRBV7-9,15,TRBJ2-5,.,CASSFRGEAHRAQYF,TGTGCCAGCAGTTTCAGGGGCGAGGCCCATAGGGCCCAGTACTTC
TRBD1,TRBV5-4,17,TRBJ2-3,.,CASSLGGGRPSTDTQYF,TGTGCCAGCAGCTTGGGAGGGGGCAGACCAAGCACAGATACGCAGTATTTT
.,TRBV28,13,TRBJ2-3,.,CAGGGGGTDTQYF,TGTGCCGGTGGGGGCGGAGGCACAGATACGCAGTATTTT
TRBD1,TRBV7-2,15,TRBJ1-2,few,CASSRSGTGGYGYTF,TGTGCCAGCAGCCGATCCGGGACAGGCGGATATGGCTACACCTTC
TRBD1,TRBV7-2,17,TRBJ1-2,.,CASSPRQGEMVNYGYTF,TGTGCCAGCAGCCCCCGACAGGGGGAAATGGTTAACTATGGCTACACCTTC
TRBD2,TRBV10-1,15,TRBJ2-3,once,CASSDSSGGTDTQYF,TGCGCCAGCAGTGATTCCAGCGGGGGGACAGATACGCAGTATTTT
.,TRBV6-1,11,TRBJ2-7,.,CASTSFYEQYF,TGTGCCAGCACCTCCTTCTACGAGCAGTACTTC
.,TRBV14,15,TRBJ1-1,.,CASSTRTTGNTEAFF,TGTGCCAGCAGCACAAGAACTACAGGGAATACTGAAGCTTTCTTT
.,TRBV6-5,12,TRBJ1-1,.,CASGRGDTEAFF,TGTGCCAGCGGCCGGGGGGATACTGAAGCTTTCTTT
.,TRBV6-6,15,TRBJ1-2,.,CASSYGQTTNYGYTF,TGTGCCAGCAGTTACGGACAGACAACTAACTATGGCTACACCTTC
TRBD2,TRBV7-9,13,TRBJ2-7,.,CASSFSGSNEQYF,TGTGCCAGCAGCTTCAGCGGGAGTAACGAGCAGTACTTC
.,TRBV5-1,13,TRBJ2-3,.,CASTRQYTDTQYF,TGCGCCAGCACTAGACAGTACACAGATACGCAGTATTTT
TRBD1,TRBV7-9,15,TRBJ1-4,.,CASSRQGAHHEKLFF,TGTGCCAGCAGCCGACAGGGGGCCCACCATGAAAAACTGTTTTTT
TRBD1,TRBV7-3,13,TRBJ1-2,.,CASSARTGLGYTF,TGTGCCAGCAGCGCTCGGACAGGGTTGGGCTACACCTTC
.,TRBV11-2,15,TRBJ2-3,.,CASSSPLGPTDTQYF,TGTGCCAGCAGCTCCCCTCTAGGCCCCACAGATACGCAGTATTTT
TRBD1,TRBV7-8,18,TRBJ1-6,once,CASSPYAGTGATNSPLHF,TGTGCCAGCAGCCCTTACGCCGGGACAGGGGCAACGAATTCACCCCTCCACTTT
TRBD2,TRBV7-2,17,TRBJ2-5,.,CASSLSQRGGRFETQYF,TGTGCCAGCAGCTTAAGCCAGCGGGGGGGCCGTTTTGAGACCCAGTACTTC
TRBD2,TRBV28,19,TRBJ2-7,.,CASSTPAWSGGDLSYEQYF,TGTGCCAGCAGTACTCCCGCGTGGTCGGGAGGCGATCTTTCCTACGAGCAGTACTTC
TRBD1,TRBV6-6,15,TRBJ1-5,.,CASTTDRGYNQPQHF,TGTGCCAGCACCACCGACAGGGGGTACAATCAGCCCCAGCATTTT
.,TRBV6-6,16,TRBJ1-1,.,CASSYSKGHGNTEAFF,TGTGCCAGCAGTTACTCCAAGGGGCACGGGAACACTGAAGCTTTCTTT
TRBD1,TRBV10-2,15,TRBJ1-1,.,CASTPETGWDTEAFF,TGCGCCAGCACCCCGGAGACAGGGTGGGACACTGAAGCTTTCTTT
TRBD1,TRBV7-2,13,TRBJ2-5,.,CASTSQGVGTQYF,TGTGCCAGCACTTCACAGGGGGTGGGAACCCAGTACTTC
.,TRBV7-2,13,TRBJ1-5,.,CASSLDYSQPQHF,TGTGCCAGCAGCCTGGACTACAGCCAGCCCCAGCATTTT
TRBD1,TRBV15,15,TRBJ1-1,.,CATSPGQALNTEAFF,TGTGCCACCAGCCCGGGACAGGCCTTAAACACTGAAGCTTTCTTT
.,TRBV11-2,14,TRBJ1-2,once,CASSLDRGGYGYTF,TGTGCCAGCAGCTTAGATCGAGGGGGCTATGGCTACACCTTC
TRBD2,TRBV18,15,TRBJ2-1,.,CASSRSGTSSNEQFF,TGTGCCAGCTCACGCAGCGGGACCTCATCAAATGAGCAGTTCTTC
TRBD1,TRBV19,14,TRBJ1-2,.,CASSSGQGESGYTF,TGTGCCAGTAGTAGCGGACAGGGGGAGTCGGGCTACACCTTC